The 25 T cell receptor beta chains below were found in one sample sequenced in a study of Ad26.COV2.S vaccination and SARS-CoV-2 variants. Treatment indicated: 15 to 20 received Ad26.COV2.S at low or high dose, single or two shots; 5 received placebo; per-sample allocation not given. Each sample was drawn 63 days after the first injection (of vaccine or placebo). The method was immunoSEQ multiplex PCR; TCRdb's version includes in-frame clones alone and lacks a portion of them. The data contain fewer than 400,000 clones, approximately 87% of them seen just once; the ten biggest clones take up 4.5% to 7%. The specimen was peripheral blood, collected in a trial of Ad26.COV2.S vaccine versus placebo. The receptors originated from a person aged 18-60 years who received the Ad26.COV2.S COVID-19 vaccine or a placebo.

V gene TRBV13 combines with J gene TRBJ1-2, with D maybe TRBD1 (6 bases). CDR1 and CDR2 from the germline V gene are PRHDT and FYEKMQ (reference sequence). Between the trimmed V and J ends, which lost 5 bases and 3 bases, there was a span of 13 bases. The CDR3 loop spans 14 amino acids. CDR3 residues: CASSAPTGDYGYTF. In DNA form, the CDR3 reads TGTGCCAGCAGCGCCCCGACAGGCGACTATGGCTACACCTTC.

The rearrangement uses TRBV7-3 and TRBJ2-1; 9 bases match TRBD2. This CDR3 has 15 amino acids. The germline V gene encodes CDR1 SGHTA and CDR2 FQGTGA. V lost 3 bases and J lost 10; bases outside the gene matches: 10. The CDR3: CASSFSGSTGEEQFF. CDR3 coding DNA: TGTGCCAGCAGCTTTAGCGGGAGCACGGGGGAGGAGCAGTTCTTC. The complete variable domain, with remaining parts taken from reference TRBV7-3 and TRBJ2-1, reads GAGVSQTPSNKVTEKGKYVELRCDPISGHTALYWYRQSLGQGPEFLIYFQGTGAADDSGLPNDRFFAVRPEGSVSTLKIQRTERGDSAVYLCASSFSGSTGEEQFFGPGTRLTVL.

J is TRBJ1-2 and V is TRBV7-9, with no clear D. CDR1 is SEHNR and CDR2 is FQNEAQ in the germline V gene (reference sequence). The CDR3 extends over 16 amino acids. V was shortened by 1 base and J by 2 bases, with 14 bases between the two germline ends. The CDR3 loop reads CASSLEGLGPNYGYTF. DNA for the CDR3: TGTGCCAGCAGCTTAGAAGGGTTAGGACCCAACTATGGCTACACCTTC. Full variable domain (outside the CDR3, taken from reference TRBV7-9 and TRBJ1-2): DTGVSQNPRHKITKRGQNVTFRCDPISEHNRLYWYRQTLGQGPEFLTYFQNEAQLEKSRLLSDRFSAERPKGSFSTLEIQRTEQGDSAMYLCASSLEGLGPNYGYTFGSGTRLTVV.

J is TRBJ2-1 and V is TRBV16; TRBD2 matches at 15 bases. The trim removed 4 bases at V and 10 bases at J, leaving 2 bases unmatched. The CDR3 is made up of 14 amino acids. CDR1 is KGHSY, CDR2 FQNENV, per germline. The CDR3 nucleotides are TGTGCCAGCAGCCGGACTAGCGGGAGGGTAGAGCAGTTCTTC. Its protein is CASSRTSGRVEQFF.

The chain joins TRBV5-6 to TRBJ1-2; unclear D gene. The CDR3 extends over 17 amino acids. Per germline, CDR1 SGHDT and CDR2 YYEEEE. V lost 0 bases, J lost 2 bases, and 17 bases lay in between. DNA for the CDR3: TGTGCCAGCAGCTTGGTGGGAGGGCAGAGTCCCAACTATGGCTACACCTTC. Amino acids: CASSLVGGQSPNYGYTF.

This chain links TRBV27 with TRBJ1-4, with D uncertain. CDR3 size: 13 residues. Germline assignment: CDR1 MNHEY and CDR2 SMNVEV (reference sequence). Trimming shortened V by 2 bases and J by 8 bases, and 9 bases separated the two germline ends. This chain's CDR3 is CASSLGFEEKLFF. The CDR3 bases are TGTGCCAGCAGTTTAGGGTTCGAAGAAAAACTGTTTTTT.

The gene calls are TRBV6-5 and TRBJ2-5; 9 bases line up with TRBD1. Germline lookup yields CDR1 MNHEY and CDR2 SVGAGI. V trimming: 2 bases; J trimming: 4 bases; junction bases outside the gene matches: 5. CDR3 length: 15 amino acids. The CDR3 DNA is TGTGCCAGCAGTTACACAGGGGGCCCCAGAGAGACCCAGTACTTC. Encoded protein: CASSYTGGPRETQYF.

The CDR3 region is CASSPLGGIDETQYF. CDR3 nucleotides: TGTGCCAGCAGTCCCTTAGGGGGCATCGACGAGACCCAGTACTTC. The V call is TRBV27, the J call TRBJ2-5, with 7 nucleotides matching TRBD1. Unmatched junction bases numbered 11, after V lost 5 bases and J lost 5 bases. The germline V gene has CDR1 MNHEY and CDR2 SMNVEV (reference sequence). This CDR3 has 15 amino acids.

Written as DNA, the CDR3 is TGTGCCAGCAGCTCGGCGGGAGTCCAAGAGACCCAGTACTTC. This translates into CASSSAGVQETQYF. The V and J genes are TRBV3-1 (or the pseudogene TRBV3-2) and TRBJ2-5, with TRBD2 matching over 7 bases. With 5 bases clipped from V and 1 base from J, the junction kept 4 bases outside the gene matches. The germline V gene encodes CDR1 LGHDT and CDR2 YNNKEL (reference sequence). The CDR3 length is 14 residues.

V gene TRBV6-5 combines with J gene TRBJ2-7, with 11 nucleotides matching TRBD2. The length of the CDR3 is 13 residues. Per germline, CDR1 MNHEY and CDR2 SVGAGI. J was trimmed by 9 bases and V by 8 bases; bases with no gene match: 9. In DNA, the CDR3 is TGTGCCAGCCAGCACGGGACTAGCGGTAGGCAGTACGTC. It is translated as CASQHGTSGRQYV.

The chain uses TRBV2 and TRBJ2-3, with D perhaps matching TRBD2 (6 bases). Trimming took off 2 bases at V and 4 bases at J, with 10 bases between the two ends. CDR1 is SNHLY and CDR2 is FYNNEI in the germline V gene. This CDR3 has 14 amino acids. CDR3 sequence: CASSERRVSDTQYF. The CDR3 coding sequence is TGTGCCAGCAGTGAAAGGAGGGTTTCAGATACGCAGTATTTT.

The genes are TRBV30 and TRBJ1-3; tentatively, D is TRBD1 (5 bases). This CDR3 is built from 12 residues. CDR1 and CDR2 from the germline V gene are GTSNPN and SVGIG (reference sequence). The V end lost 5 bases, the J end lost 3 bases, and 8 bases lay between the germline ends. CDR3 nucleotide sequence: TGTGCCTGGGGGCAGGGTGGAAACACCATATATTTT. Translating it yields CAWGQGGNTIYF.

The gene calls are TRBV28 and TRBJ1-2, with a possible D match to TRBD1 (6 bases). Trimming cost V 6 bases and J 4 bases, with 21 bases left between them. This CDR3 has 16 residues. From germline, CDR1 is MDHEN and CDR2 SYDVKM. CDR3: CASSRPVGGARYGYTF. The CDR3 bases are TGTGCCAGCAGCCGTCCGGTGGGGGGGGCCCGCTATGGCTACACCTTC.

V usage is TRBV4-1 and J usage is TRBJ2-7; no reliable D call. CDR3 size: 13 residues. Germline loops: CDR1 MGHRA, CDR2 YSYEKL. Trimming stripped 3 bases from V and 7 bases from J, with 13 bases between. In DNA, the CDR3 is TGCGCCAGCAGCCAGTTGTTAGTGGGTGAGCAGTACTTC. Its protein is CASSQLLVGEQYF.

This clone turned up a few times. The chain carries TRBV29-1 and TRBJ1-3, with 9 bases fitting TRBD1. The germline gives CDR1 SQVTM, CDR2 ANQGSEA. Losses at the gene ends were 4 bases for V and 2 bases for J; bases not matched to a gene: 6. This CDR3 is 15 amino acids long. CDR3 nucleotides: TGCAGCGTTGCGACAGGGGGTCAAGCTGGAAACACCATATATTTT. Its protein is CSVATGGQAGNTIYF.

The CDR3 coding sequence is TGTGCCACCAGCAGCCAAGGTGGGTTTACTGAAGCTTTCTTT. It yields the protein CATSSQGGFTEAFF. V is TRBV15 and J is TRBJ1-1; D is undetermined. In germline, CDR1 is LNHNV, CDR2 YYDKDF (reference sequence). V was cut by 3 bases and J by 5 bases, with 13 bases left in between. The CDR3 covers 14 residues.

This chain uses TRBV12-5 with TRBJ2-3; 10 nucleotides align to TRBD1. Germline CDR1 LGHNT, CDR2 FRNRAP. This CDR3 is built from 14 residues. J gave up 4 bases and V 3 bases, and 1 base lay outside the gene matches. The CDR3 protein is CASGLGQGADTQYF. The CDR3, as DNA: TGTGCTAGTGGTTTAGGACAGGGGGCAGATACGCAGTATTTT.

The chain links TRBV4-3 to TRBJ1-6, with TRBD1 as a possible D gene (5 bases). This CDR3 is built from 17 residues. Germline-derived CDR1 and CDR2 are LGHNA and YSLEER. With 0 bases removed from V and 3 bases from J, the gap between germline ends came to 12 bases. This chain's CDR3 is CASSQDLTGDYNSPLHF. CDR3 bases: TGCGCCAGCAGCCAAGATCTCACAGGAGACTATAATTCACCCCTCCACTTT.

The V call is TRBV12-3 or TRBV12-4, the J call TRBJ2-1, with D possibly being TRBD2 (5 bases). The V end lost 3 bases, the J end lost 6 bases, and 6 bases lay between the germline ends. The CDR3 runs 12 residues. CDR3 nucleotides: TGTGCCAGCAGTTTTGAGGGCAATGAGCAGTTCTTC. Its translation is CASSFEGNEQFF.

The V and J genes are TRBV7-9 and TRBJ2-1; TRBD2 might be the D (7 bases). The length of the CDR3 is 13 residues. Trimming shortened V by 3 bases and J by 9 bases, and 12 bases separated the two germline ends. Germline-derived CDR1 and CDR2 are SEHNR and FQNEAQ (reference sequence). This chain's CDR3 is CASSFGGRSEQFF. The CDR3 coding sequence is TGTGCCAGCAGCTTCGGGGGGCGGAGTGAGCAGTTCTTC.

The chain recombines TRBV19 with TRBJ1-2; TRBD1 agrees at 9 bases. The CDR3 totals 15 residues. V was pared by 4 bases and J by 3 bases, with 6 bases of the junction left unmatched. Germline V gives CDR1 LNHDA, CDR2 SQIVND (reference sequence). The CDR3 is CASSTEQGADYGYTF. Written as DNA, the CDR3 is TGTGCCAGTAGTACCGAACAGGGGGCGGACTATGGCTACACCTTC. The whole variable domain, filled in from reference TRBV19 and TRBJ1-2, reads DGGITQSPKYLFRKEGQNVTLSCEQNLNHDAMYWYRQDPGQGLRLIYYSQIVNDFQKGDIAEGYSVSREKKESFPLTVTSAQKNPTAFYLCASSTEQGADYGYTFGSGTRLTVV.

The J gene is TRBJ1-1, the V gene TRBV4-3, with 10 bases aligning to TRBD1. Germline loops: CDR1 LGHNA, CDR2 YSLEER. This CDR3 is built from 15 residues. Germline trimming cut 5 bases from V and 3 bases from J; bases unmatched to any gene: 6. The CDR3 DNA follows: TGCGCCAGCAGCTATCGACAGGGGGCCTACACTGAAGCTTTCTTT. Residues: CASSYRQGAYTEAFF.

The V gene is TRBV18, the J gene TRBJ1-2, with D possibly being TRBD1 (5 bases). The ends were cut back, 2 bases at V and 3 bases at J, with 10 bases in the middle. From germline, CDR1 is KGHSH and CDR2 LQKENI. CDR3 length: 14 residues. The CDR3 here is CASSPTDTYYGYTF. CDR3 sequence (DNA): TGTGCCAGCTCACCAACGGACACCTACTATGGCTACACCTTC.

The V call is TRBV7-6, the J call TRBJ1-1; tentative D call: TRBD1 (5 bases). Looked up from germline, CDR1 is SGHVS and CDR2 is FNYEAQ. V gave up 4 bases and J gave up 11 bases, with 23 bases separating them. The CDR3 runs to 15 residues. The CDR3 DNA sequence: TGTGCCAGCAGCTCCTTGGCGAGGCAGGGCGAAATGGCTTTCTTT. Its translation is CASSSLARQGEMAFF.

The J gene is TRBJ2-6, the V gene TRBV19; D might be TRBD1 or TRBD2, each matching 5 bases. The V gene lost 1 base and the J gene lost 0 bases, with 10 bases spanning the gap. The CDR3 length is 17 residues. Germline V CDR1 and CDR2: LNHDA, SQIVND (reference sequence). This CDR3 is CASSIGGPLSGANVLTF. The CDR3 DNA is TGTGCCAGTAGTATAGGGGGACCCCTCTCTGGGGCCAACGTCCTGACTTTC. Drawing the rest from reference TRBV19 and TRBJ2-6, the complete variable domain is DGGITQSPKYLFRKEGQNVTLSCEQNLNHDAMYWYRQDPGQGLRLIYYSQIVNDFQKGDIAEGYSVSREKKESFPLTVTSAQKNPTAFYLCASSIGGPLSGANVLTFGAGSRLTVL.